This T cell receptor (beta chain) was retrieved from a study of long-term antiretroviral therapy in people with HIV. The germline gives CDR1 SEHNR, CDR2 FQNEAQ (reference sequence). The junction had 3 bases not matched to a gene; V was cut back by 3 bases and J by 5 bases. This CDR3 has 13 residues. Broader study findings: Controls had broader CDR3 length ranges than HIV repertoires did. Possibly under older ART regimens, blood was drawn between about 2003 and 2018. The data indicate that diversity increased after ART but remained below transplant donor controls.

Run at survey level, the immunoSEQ assay was version v3.0. Clones were sequenced by immunoSEQ multiplex PCR, and TCRdb holds only the in-frame ones, with some missing. The table records about 20,000 clones, approximately 90% of them present only once. Notes on this clone: As yet, its antigen is unknown.

Prior to DNA extraction, the samples held about 0.9-11 million cryopreserved PBMC. This sample comprised unsorted PBMCs, obtained approximately 4.2 years before starting antiretroviral therapy. V is TRBV7-9 and J is TRBJ1-2; 7 bases agree with TRBD1. This TCR derives from a woman between 25 and 40 years old with HIV. Written as DNA, the CDR3 is TGTGCCAGCAGCTTGGAGGGGGCTTATGGCTACACCTTC. Protein sequence: CASSLEGAYGYTF.